One sample yielded the 22 T cell receptor beta chains listed below, sequenced in a study of blood T cell repertoires in COVID-19. The data were produced by immunoSEQ multiplex PCR, yet TCRdb's version contains in-frame clones alone and is incomplete. The table lists approximately 340,000 clones, about 83% of them singletons. The material sequenced was peripheral blood. Receptors were obtained from a man aged 25-40 years with active or convalescent COVID-19.

The chain uses TRBV2 and TRBJ2-7, with a possible D match to TRBD1 (5 bases). With 1 base removed from V and 5 bases from J, the gap between germline ends came to 9 bases. The germline V gene encodes CDR1 SNHLY and CDR2 FYNNEI. The CDR3 contains 13 residues. CDR3 DNA: TGTGCCAGCAGTGAAGGGCAGGGTGACGAGCAGTACTTC. It codes for CASSEGQGDEQYF. The variable domain in full, completed from reference TRBV2 and TRBJ2-7, reads EPEVTQTPSHQVTQMGQEVILRCVPISNHLYFYWYRQILGQKVEFLVSFYNNEISEKSEIFDDQFSVERPDGSNFTLKIRSTKLEDSAMYFCASSEGQGDEQYFGPGTRLTVT.

V is TRBV28 and J is TRBJ2-5; 9 bases map to TRBD2. Losses at the gene ends were 3 bases for V and 4 bases for J; bases not matched to a gene: 6. This CDR3 has 15 residues. Germline CDR1 MDHEN, CDR2 SYDVKM. The CDR3 nucleotides read TGTGCCAGCAGTTTTAGCGGGAGAAGGGGAGAGACCCAGTACTTC. Protein: CASSFSGRRGETQYF. The full variable domain, in which reference TRBV28 and TRBJ2-5 provide the parts outside the CDR3, is DVKVTQSSRYLVKRTGEKVFLECVQDMDHENMFWYRQDPGLGLRLIYFSYDVKMKEKGDIPEGYSVSREKKERFSLILESASTNQTSMYLCASSFSGRRGETQYFGPGTRLLVL.

This rearrangement joins TRBV23-1 to TRBJ2-7; D possibly corresponds to TRBD1 (6 bases). TRBV23-1 falls under the ORF class, with uncertain function. V lost 11 bases, J lost 5 bases, and 13 bases lay in between. This CDR3 spans 11 amino acids. In DNA, the CDR3 is TGCGCCGGGGGCCCTGAGAACGAGCAGTACTTC. Its translation: CAGGPENEQYF.

This chain connects TRBV19 to TRBJ2-2; the D gene is possibly TRBD1 (5 bases). V shed 5 bases and J shed 7 bases, with 14 bases lying between them. Germline V gives CDR1 LNHDA, CDR2 SQIVND (reference sequence). This CDR3 has 14 residues. The CDR3 bases are TGTGCCAGTAGTCCCCTAAGTCAGGGCGGGGAGCTGTTTTTT. It encodes CASSPLSQGGELFF.

Points on this clone: The identical CDR3 is also encoded by other nucleotide sequences in the sample. This chain connects TRBV7-6 to TRBJ1-3, with 7 positions matching TRBD1. V shed 5 bases, J shed 0 bases, and the junction held 4 bases outside the gene matches. The CDR3 has 15 residues. Germline V lookup: CDR1 SGHVS, CDR2 FNYEAQ. CDR3 DNA: TGTGCCAGCAGCCCCCGGACAGGCTCTGGAAACACCATATATTTT. Residues: CASSPRTGSGNTIYF. The full variable domain, in which reference TRBV7-6 and TRBJ1-3 provide the parts outside the CDR3, is GAGVSQSPRYKVTKRGQDVALRCDPISGHVSLYWYRQALGQGPEFLTYFNYEAQQDKSGLPNDRFSAERPEGSISTLTIQRTEQRDSAMYRCASSPRTGSGNTIYFGEGSWLTVV.

Worth noting for this clone: Other DNA sequences in the same sample also yield this CDR3. V is TRBV12-3 or TRBV12-4 and J is TRBJ1-5; D might be TRBD1 (5 bases). The CDR3 runs 13 residues. V shed 8 bases and J shed 4 bases, with 12 bases lying between them. CDR3 residues: CASSLRGNQPQHF. The DNA of the CDR3 is TGTGCCAGCTCCCTACGGGGGAATCAGCCCCAGCATTTT.

The genes are TRBV6-6 and TRBJ1-5; the match to TRBD1 covers 8 bases. The length of the CDR3 is 15 residues. Germline V CDR1 and CDR2: MNHNY, SVGAGI (reference sequence). The V segment lost 2 bases and the J segment 6 bases; nucleotides outside the gene matches: 6. CDR3 region: CASSYQTGASQPQHF. DNA for the CDR3: TGTGCCAGCAGTTACCAGACAGGGGCAAGTCAGCCCCAGCATTTT.

This sequence joins TRBV6-2 or TRBV6-3 and TRBJ2-7; 8 bases are shared with TRBD2. Per the germline V gene, CDR1 is MNHEY and CDR2 is SVGEGT. The length of the CDR3 is 16 residues. J lost 0 bases, V lost 5 bases, and 9 bases had no gene match. DNA of the CDR3: TGTGCCAGCAGTCCCCAGGGTGCGGGGGGCTCCTACGAGCAGTACTTC. Translation: CASSPQGAGGSYEQYF.

This sequence joins TRBV9 and TRBJ1-1; no reliable D call. This CDR3 is built from 15 residues. Trimming cost V 2 bases and J 4 bases, with 15 bases left between them. Germline-derived CDR1 and CDR2 are SGDLS and YYNGEE. The CDR3 sequence: CASSVGIGEGTEAFF. The CDR3, as DNA: TGTGCCAGCAGCGTTGGGATCGGTGAGGGCACTGAAGCTTTCTTT.

The V and J genes are TRBV29-1 and TRBJ1-2; 8 bases agree with TRBD1. Germline CDR1 and CDR2: SQVTM and ANQGSEA. The CDR3 runs 10 residues. J lost 8 bases, V lost 7 bases, and 3 bases had no gene match. Here the CDR3 DNA reads TGCAGCGCCGGACAGGGAGGCTACACCTTC. Its translation: CSAGQGGYTF.

The V and J genes are TRBV28 and TRBJ2-5; TRBD2 agrees at 9 bases. This CDR3 is built from 16 residues. Unmatched junction bases numbered 13, after V lost 7 bases and J lost 4 bases. Germline V lookup: CDR1 MDHEN, CDR2 SYDVKM. The CDR3 nucleotides read TGTGCCAGCAAGGTAGCGGGAGCACAATTGGGAGAGACCCAGTACTTC. The encoded protein is CASKVAGAQLGETQYF.

CDR3 coding DNA: TGTGCCAGCAGCCAGGGACACCCGAACACTGAAGCTTTCTTT. This encodes CASSQGHPNTEAFF. The V gene is TRBV7-3, the J gene TRBJ1-1, with D possibly matching TRBD1 (6 bases). CDR1 is SGHTA and CDR2 is FQGTGA in the germline V gene. This CDR3 contains 14 residues. V gave up 5 bases and J gave up 1 base, with 11 bases separating them.

The J gene is TRBJ1-3, the V gene TRBV7-8, with D possibly TRBD1 on 5 matching bases. CDR3 size: 14 residues. The V and J ends lost 3 bases and 4 bases respectively, with 10 bases between them. Germline V lookup: CDR1 SGHVS, CDR2 FQNEAQ. CDR3 residues: CASSFAGPGNTIYF. CDR3 sequence (DNA): TGTGCCAGCAGCTTCGCGGGACCGGGAAACACCATATATTTT.

The V and J genes are TRBV3-1 (or the pseudogene TRBV3-2) and TRBJ2-7; 7 positions agree with TRBD2. The germline CDR1 and CDR2 sequences are LGHDT and YNNKEL (reference sequence). V lost 0 bases to trimming and J lost 6 bases; unmatched junction nucleotides: 8. This CDR3 is built from 15 residues. CDR3 loop: CASSQDRREAREQYF. The DNA for the CDR3 is TGTGCCAGCAGCCAAGATCGACGGGAGGCCCGCGAGCAGTACTTC.

A single count supports this clone. The CDR3 here is CASSMRGGGFYEQYF. Here the CDR3 DNA reads TGTGCCAGTAGTATGAGGGGGGGAGGGTTCTACGAGCAGTACTTC. This chain links TRBV19 with TRBJ2-7, with D possibly matching TRBD2 (7 bases). This CDR3 region has 15 residues. CDR1 LNHDA and CDR2 SQIVND come from the germline V gene (reference sequence). The ends were cut back, 3 bases at V and 3 bases at J, with 15 bases in the middle.

The genes are TRBV10-3 and TRBJ1-1; 7 positions agree with TRBD1. J gave up 4 bases and V 3 bases, and 8 bases lay outside the gene matches. The length of the CDR3 is 15 residues. From germline, CDR1 is ENHRY and CDR2 SYGVKD. This CDR3 is CAISENQGQPTEAFF. Here the CDR3 DNA reads TGTGCCATCAGTGAAAACCAGGGACAGCCCACTGAAGCTTTCTTT.

The J gene is TRBJ2-7, the V gene TRBV29-1; D not resolved. This CDR3 has 13 amino acids. The V gene lost 7 bases and the J gene lost 5 bases, with 18 bases spanning the gap. CDR1 and CDR2 (germline): SQVTM, ANQGSEA. The CDR3 DNA reads TGCAGCGCGGCTAAGGCCCTACGGGACGAGCAGTACTTC. Translated: CSAAKALRDEQYF.

The V call is TRBV27, the J call TRBJ2-3; 7 bases are shared with TRBD2. CDR3 length: 12 amino acids. The V gene end was trimmed by 2 bases and the J gene end by 8 bases; junction bases not matched to a gene: 1. The germline CDR1 and CDR2 sequences are MNHEY and SMNVEV (reference sequence). CDR3: CASSLGEGTQYF. CDR3 coding DNA: TGTGCCAGCAGTTTAGGGGAGGGTACGCAGTATTTT.

V and J are TRBV6-1 and TRBJ1-5; D remains unclear. CDR1 and CDR2 (germline): MNHNS, SASEGT. V was clipped by 2 bases and J by 7 bases, with 15 bases between them. The CDR3 length is 15 residues. The CDR3 sequence is CASSESFRVEQPQHF. The CDR3 bases are TGTGCCAGCAGTGAATCCTTCCGGGTGGAACAGCCCCAGCATTTT.

This clone occurred a few times. This sequence joins TRBV6-4 and TRBJ2-2; 8 positions agree with TRBD1. The trim removed 8 bases at V and 0 bases at J, leaving 2 bases unmatched. The germline CDR1 and CDR2 sequences are MRHNA and SNTAGT. The CDR3 loop spans 14 amino acids. The CDR3 DNA reads TGTGCCAGCCGACAGGGGACGAACACCGGGGAGCTGTTTTTT. Amino acid sequence: CASRQGTNTGELFF.

The rearrangement joins TRBV28 to TRBJ1-5; 8 bases align to TRBD1. J lost 4 bases, V lost 4 bases, and 6 bases had no gene match. The CDR3 runs 15 residues. CDR1 and CDR2 from the germline V gene are MDHEN and SYDVKM. Here the CDR3 reads CASSSYTGGNQPQHF. In DNA form, the CDR3 reads TGTGCCAGCAGTTCCTATACAGGGGGGAATCAGCCCCAGCATTTT.

The chain recombines TRBV27 with TRBJ2-7, with D possibly matching TRBD2 (5 bases). V lost 11 bases to trimming and J lost 5 bases, with 16 bases between them. Germline V gene data show CDR1 as MNHEY and CDR2 as SMNVEV (reference sequence). The CDR3 loop spans 12 amino acids. DNA for the CDR3: TGTGCCCGTAAGGAGGCAGGCCACGAGCAGTACTTC. Translation: CARKEAGHEQYF.